Listed here are 3 T cell receptor beta chains from one sample, sequenced in a study of patients and donors after allogeneic stem cell transplantation. TCRdb redid the calling of the RT-PCR reads with MiXCR, one entry per CDR3 protein. The sample has about 160,000 distinct CDR3 sequences; approximately 31% are singletons. Sequences were obtained from blood, either unsorted or a sorted T cell fraction (not recorded which). The source of these receptors is a human donor who was either an allogeneic HSCT recipient or a stem cell or donor lymphocyte infusion donor (not recorded which). It is not recorded whose cells these are; they may come from a transplant donor.

In its sample, this clonotype was seen a few times. The V gene is TRBV29-1, the J gene TRBJ1-2, with 7 bases that match TRBD1. Germline V gives CDR1 SQVTM, CDR2 ANQGSEA. The CDR3 loop spans 12 amino acids. For the CDR3, the DNA is TGCAGTACTAGGGGGCCCTGGGATGGCTACACCTTC. It encodes CSTRGPWDGYTF. The whole variable domain, filled in from reference TRBV29-1 and TRBJ1-2, reads SAVISQKPSRDICQRGTSLTIQCQVDSQVTMMFWYRQQPGQSLTLIATANQGSEATYESGFVIDKFPISRPNLTFSTLTVSNMSPEDSSIYLCSTRGPWDGYTFGSGTRLTVV.

The rearrangement uses TRBV5-1 and TRBJ1-3; D call uncertain. The V end lost 4 bases, the J end lost 0 bases, and 14 bases lay between the germline ends. CDR3 length: 16 amino acids. Looked up from germline, CDR1 is SGHRS and CDR2 is YFSETQ. The CDR3 region has the DNA TGCGCCAGCAGCACACTAGACGGAATCTCTGGAAACACCATATATTTT. This codes for CASSTLDGISGNTIYF.

V is TRBV7-9 and J is TRBJ2-1; 9 bases align to TRBD2. The CDR3 has 14 amino acids. The V and J ends lost 7 bases and 13 bases, in that order; junction bases with no gene match: 14. CDR1 is SEHNR and CDR2 is FQNEAQ in the germline V gene (reference sequence). The DNA of the CDR3 is TGTGCCAGCATACCCGAGGCTAGCGGGAAGACCCAGTTCTTC. Translation gives CASIPEASGKTQFF.